Listed below are T cell receptor beta chains from one sample, sequenced in a study of cytomegalovirus exposure and HLA in healthy donors. Profiled with immunoSEQ multiplex PCR; TCRdb holds only in-frame clones, not every one. The sample records some 130,000 clones, roughly 82% being singletons. The material sequenced was PBMCs. These receptors were taken from a male donor in good health and CMV-seropositive. Each CDR3 is given with its conserved first and last residue. Each record gives: CDR3 protein, CDR3 DNA, clone size, V gene, J gene, D gene. A D gene is named only where the DNA matches it firmly. Clone size is stated in some rows and not others, as once, few, many or a class when expanded.

CASSSSGTETYEQYF	TGTGCCAGCAGCTCGTCCGGGACAGAAACCTACGAGCAGTACTTC	few	TRBV7-2	TRBJ2-7	TRBD1
CASSEGTGVNTGELFF	TGTGCCAGCAGTGAGGGGACAGGGGTAAACACCGGGGAGCTGTTTTTT	NA	TRBV25-1	TRBJ2-2	TRBD1
CAWSVQGGVGGYTF	TGTGCCTGGAGTGTACAAGGAGGGGTGGGCGGCTACACCTTC	once	TRBV30	TRBJ1-2	NA
CSATGSGELFF	TGCAGTGCCACCGGTTCCGGGGAGCTGTTTTTT	NA	TRBV20-1	TRBJ2-2	NA
CASSRDFGSGDDGYTF	TGTGCCAGCAGCCGGGATTTCGGGTCAGGGGATGATGGCTACACCTTC	large	TRBV5-8	TRBJ1-2	NA
CAIHFGTDSGNTIYF	TGTGCCATTCACTTCGGGACAGATAGTGGAAACACCATATATTTT	NA	TRBV2	TRBJ1-3	TRBD1
CASSARLAGGRVNEQFF	TGTGCCAGCAGCGCAAGACTAGCGGGGGGCCGGGTCAATGAGCAGTTCTTC	NA	TRBV9	TRBJ2-1	TRBD2
CASSFPSGGRDTEAFF	TGTGCCAGCAGCTTCCCCTCGGGGGGACGGGACACTGAAGCTTTCTTT	NA	TRBV5-6	TRBJ1-1	NA
CASSFSGRGVYEQYF	TGTGCCAGCAGTTTTAGTGGCAGGGGCGTCTACGAGCAGTACTTC	NA	TRBV27	TRBJ2-7	NA
CASSGFGGVTEAFF	TGCGCCAGCAGCGGCTTTGGGGGGGTGACTGAAGCTTTCTTT	once	TRBV5-1	TRBJ1-1	NA
CASSIPGPGETQYF	TGTGCCAGCAGTATCCCCGGCCCAGGAGAGACCCAGTACTTC	NA	TRBV5-4	TRBJ2-5	NA
CATSDGQGSSPLHF	TGTGCCACCAGCGACGGGCAGGGGAGCTCACCCCTCCACTTT	NA	TRBV15	TRBJ1-6	NA
CASSPRGQGASNTEAFF	TGTGCCAGCTCACCACGGGGACAGGGGGCGTCGAACACTGAAGCTTTCTTT	NA	TRBV18	TRBJ1-1	TRBD1
CASSFGVLYGYTF	TGTGCCAGCAGTTTCGGGGTGCTCTATGGCTACACCTTC	NA	TRBV28	TRBJ1-2	NA
CATPLTGGLNTEAFF	TGCGCCACCCCCCTGACAGGGGGGTTGAACACTGAAGCTTTCTTT	NA	TRBV10-1	TRBJ1-1	TRBD1
CASSTTSGEQFF	TGTGCCAGCAGCACTACTAGCGGTGAGCAGTTCTTC	NA	TRBV5-4	TRBJ2-1	TRBD2
CASSEQGNQPQHF	TGTGCCAGCAGTGAACAGGGGAACCAGCCCCAGCATTTT	NA	TRBV27	TRBJ1-5	TRBD1
CASSLLAGNTGELFF	TGTGCCAGCAGTTTACTAGCGGGGAACACCGGGGAGCTGTTTTTT	NA	TRBV6-5	TRBJ2-2	TRBD2
CASSLGAGIRVTEQYF	TGCGCCAGCAGCTTGGGTGCAGGGATTCGAGTAACCGAGCAGTACTTC	NA	TRBV5-1	TRBJ2-7	NA
CASTIGASGSNTGELFF	TGTGCCAGTACCATTGGGGCTAGCGGGAGTAATACCGGGGAGCTGTTTTTT	NA	TRBV19	TRBJ2-2	TRBD2
CASSARISGANGLTF	TGTGCCAGTAGTGCCCGGATCTCTGGGGCCAACGGCCTGACTTTC	once	TRBV19	TRBJ2-6	NA